One and the same sample provided the 11 T cell receptor beta chains below, sequenced in a study of human thymus T cells. Thymus tissue for the work was resected from patients undergoing corrective heart surgery. Only in-frame clones appear in the TCRdb table, and some are missing; sequencing was by immunoSEQ multiplex PCR. The sample shows 120,000 or so clones, around 96% of them seen only once. The specimen sequenced was thymus tissue. These receptors all stem from a boy younger than two with a congenital heart defect but otherwise immunologically healthy.

V is TRBV7-9 and J is TRBJ1-4, with a tentative D call TRBD1 (6 bases). V lost 5 bases and J lost 8, with 15 bases in between. Per the germline V gene, CDR1 is SEHNR and CDR2 is FQNEAQ (reference sequence). The CDR3 runs 14 residues. The CDR3 here is CASSADRRVEKLFF. The CDR3 region has the DNA TGTGCCAGCAGCGCAGACAGGCGGGTAGAAAAACTGTTTTTT.

Only a few counts were recorded for this clone. The rearrangement uses TRBV2 and TRBJ1-1; 10 nucleotides align to TRBD1. Germline CDR1 reads SNHLY; CDR2 reads FYNNEI. Trimming removed 7 bases from V and 5 bases from J; junction bases left unmatched: 7. This CDR3 has 14 residues. For the CDR3, the DNA is TGTGCCAGCACCCTGACAGGGGGCGAGACTGAAGCTTTCTTT. The encoded protein is CASTLTGGETEAFF.

The rearrangement uses TRBV2 and TRBJ2-5, with a tentative D call TRBD2 (5 bases). The V gene's germline CDR1 is SNHLY and CDR2 FYNNEI. Trimming left V 4 bases short and J 5 bases short, with 14 bases between. This CDR3 spans 14 amino acids. DNA of the CDR3: TGTGCCAGCAGTGTGGGTTTGGCGGGTGAGACCCAGTACTTC. Its translation: CASSVGLAGETQYF.

This sequence joins TRBV5-6 and TRBJ2-5; 8 bases map to TRBD1. This CDR3 has 17 amino acids. Looked up from germline, CDR1 is SGHDT and CDR2 is YYEEEE. Trimming at V came to 1 base and at J to 4 bases, leaving 12 bases not matched to a gene. CDR3 residues: CASSLHAGGAPGETQYF. The CDR3 coding sequence is TGTGCCAGCAGCTTGCATGCAGGGGGCGCCCCCGGAGAGACCCAGTACTTC.

The CDR3 sequence: CASSTRTLSPRETQYF. CDR3 in DNA: TGTGCCAGTAGTACCCGCACGTTGAGCCCTAGAGAGACCCAGTACTTC. The rearrangement uses TRBV19 and TRBJ2-5; no definite D call. Germline CDR1 and CDR2: LNHDA and SQIVND (reference sequence). The CDR3 totals 16 residues. Trimming took 4 bases from V and 4 from J, leaving 19 bases between them.

This chain joins TRBV5-4 and TRBJ2-1, with a tentative D call TRBD2 (5 bases). This CDR3 spans 15 amino acids. Germline CDR1 is SGHNT and CDR2 is YYREEE (reference sequence). Trimming removed 1 base from V and 4 bases from J, with 12 bases in between. This CDR3 reads CASSLFRGEYNEQFF. In DNA, the CDR3 is TGTGCCAGCAGCTTGTTCCGGGGAGAGTACAATGAGCAGTTCTTC.

V gene TRBV9 combines with J gene TRBJ2-1; the match to TRBD1 covers 7 bases. This CDR3 is built from 16 residues. The J segment lost 3 bases and the V segment lost 1 base, leaving 7 bases of the junction unmatched. The V gene's germline CDR1 is SGDLS and CDR2 YYNGEE. CDR3 nucleotides: TGTGCCAGCAGCGTAACTGACAGGGTTCACTACAATGAGCAGTTCTTC. Translating gives CASSVTDRVHYNEQFF.

V usage is TRBV27 and J usage is TRBJ2-7, with unresolved D. V dropped 8 bases and J dropped 4 bases, with 18 bases sitting between them. Germline CDR1 reads MNHEY; CDR2 reads SMNVEV (reference sequence). The CDR3 is 14 amino acids. The CDR3 sequence: CASRAFGETYEQYF. The DNA of the CDR3 is TGTGCCAGCCGAGCATTCGGTGAGACTTACGAGCAGTACTTC.

This clone showed up just a few times. The chain is built from TRBV5-6 and TRBJ1-5, with 7 bases that match TRBD1. Germline-derived CDR1 and CDR2 are SGHDT and YYEEEE. This CDR3 has 14 amino acids. The V and J ends lost 5 bases and 5 bases, in that order; junction bases with no gene match: 7. CDR3 loop: CASSLSQGDQPQHF. The DNA of the CDR3 is TGTGCCAGCAGTCTTTCCCAGGGGGATCAGCCCCAGCATTTT. Filled out from reference TRBV5-6 and TRBJ1-5, the complete variable domain reads DAGVTQSPTHLIKTRGQQVTLRCSPKSGHDTVSWYQQALGQGPQFIFQYYEEEERQRGNFPDRFSGHQFPNYSSELNVNALLLGDSALYLCASSLSQGDQPQHFGDGTRLSIL.

The CDR3, as DNA: TGTGCCAGCAGTTACAGGGTAGGCAATCAGCCCCAGCATTTT. This gives the protein CASSYRVGNQPQHF. The V gene is TRBV2, the J gene TRBJ1-5, with D possibly TRBD1 on 6 matching bases. CDR3 length equals 14 residues. Germline values: CDR1 SNHLY, CDR2 FYNNEI. V was trimmed by 5 bases and J by 2 bases, leaving 10 bases between them. Full variable domain (missing parts from reference TRBV2 and TRBJ1-5): EPEVTQTPSHQVTQMGQEVILRCVPISNHLYFYWYRQILGQKVEFLVSFYNNEISEKSEIFDDQFSVERPDGSNFTLKIRSTKLEDSAMYFCASSYRVGNQPQHFGDGTRLSIL.

The gene calls are TRBV6-5 and TRBJ1-6, with D tentatively TRBD1 (5 bases). This CDR3 region has 16 residues. Between the trimmed V and J ends, which lost 2 bases and 8 bases, there was a span of 16 bases. Per the germline V gene, CDR1 is MNHEY and CDR2 is SVGAGI. DNA of the CDR3: TGTGCCAGCAGTTACCTTGGGAGTCTAGGGGATTCACCCCTCCACTTT. Amino acids: CASSYLGSLGDSPLHF.